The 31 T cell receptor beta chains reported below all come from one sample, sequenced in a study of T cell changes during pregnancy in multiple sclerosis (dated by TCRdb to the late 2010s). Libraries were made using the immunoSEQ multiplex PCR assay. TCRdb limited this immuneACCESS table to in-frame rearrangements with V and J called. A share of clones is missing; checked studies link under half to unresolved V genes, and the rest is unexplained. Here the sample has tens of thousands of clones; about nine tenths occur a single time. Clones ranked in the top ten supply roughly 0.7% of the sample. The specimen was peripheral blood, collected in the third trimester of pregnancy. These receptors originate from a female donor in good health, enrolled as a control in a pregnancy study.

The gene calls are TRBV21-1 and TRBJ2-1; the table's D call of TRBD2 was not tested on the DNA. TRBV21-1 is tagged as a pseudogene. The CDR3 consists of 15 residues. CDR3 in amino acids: CASSPRQALTNEQFF. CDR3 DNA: TGTGCCAGCAGCCCCCGTCAAGCTCTCACCAATGAGCAGTTCTTC.

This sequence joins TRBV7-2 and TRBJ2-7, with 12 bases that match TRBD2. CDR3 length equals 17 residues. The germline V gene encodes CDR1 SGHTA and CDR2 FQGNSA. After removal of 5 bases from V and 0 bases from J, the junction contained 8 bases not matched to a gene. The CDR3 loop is CASSPPGLAGFSYEQYF. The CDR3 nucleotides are TGTGCCAGCAGCCCTCCGGGACTAGCGGGCTTCTCCTACGAGCAGTACTTC.

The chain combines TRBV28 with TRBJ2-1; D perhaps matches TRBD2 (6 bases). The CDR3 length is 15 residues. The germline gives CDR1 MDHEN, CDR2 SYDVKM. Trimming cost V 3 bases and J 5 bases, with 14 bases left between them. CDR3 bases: TGTGCCAGCAGTTTTCCGGGGAGGCCAAACAATGAGCAGTTCTTC. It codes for CASSFPGRPNNEQFF.

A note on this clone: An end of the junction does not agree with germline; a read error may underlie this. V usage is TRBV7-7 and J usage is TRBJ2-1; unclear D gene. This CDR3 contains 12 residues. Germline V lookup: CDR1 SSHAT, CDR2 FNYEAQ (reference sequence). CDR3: CASSPIYNEQFF. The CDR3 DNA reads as TGTGCTAGCAGCCCTATCTACAATGAGCAGTTCTTC. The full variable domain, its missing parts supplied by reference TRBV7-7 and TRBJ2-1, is GAGVSQSPRYKVTKRGQDVTLRCDPISSHATLYWYQQALGQGPEFLTYFNYEAQPDKSGLPSDRFSAERPEGSISTLTIQRTEQRDSAMYRCASSPIYNEQFFGPGTRLTVL.

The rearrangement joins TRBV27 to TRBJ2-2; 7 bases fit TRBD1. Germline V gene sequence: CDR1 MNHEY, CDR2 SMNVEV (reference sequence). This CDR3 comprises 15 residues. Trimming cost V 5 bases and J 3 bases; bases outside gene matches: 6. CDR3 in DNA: TGTGCCAGCAGTCGGGACAGATCCTACACCGGGGAGCTGTTTTTT. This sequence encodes CASSRDRSYTGELFF.

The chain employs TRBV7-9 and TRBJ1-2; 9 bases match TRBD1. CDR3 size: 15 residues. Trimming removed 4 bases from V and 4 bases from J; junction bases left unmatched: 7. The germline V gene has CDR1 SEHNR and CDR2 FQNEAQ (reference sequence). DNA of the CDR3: TGTGCCAGCAGCTCAGGACAGGGGCTCGCCTATGGCTACACCTTC. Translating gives CASSSGQGLAYGYTF.

The CDR3 sequence: CASRVQGVNTEAFF. Here the CDR3 DNA reads TGTGCCAGCAGGGTACAGGGGGTGAACACTGAAGCTTTCTTT. The chain uses TRBV28 and TRBJ1-1, with 8 bases lining up with TRBD1. J gave up 0 bases and V 6 bases, and 3 bases lay outside the gene matches. The CDR3 consists of 14 residues. CDR1 and CDR2 from the germline V gene are MDHEN and SYDVKM.

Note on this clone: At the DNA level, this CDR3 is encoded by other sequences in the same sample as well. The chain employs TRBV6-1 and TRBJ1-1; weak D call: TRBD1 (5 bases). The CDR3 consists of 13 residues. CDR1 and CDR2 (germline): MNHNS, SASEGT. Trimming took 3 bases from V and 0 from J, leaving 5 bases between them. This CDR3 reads CASSDRVNTEAFF. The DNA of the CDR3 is TGTGCCAGCAGTGACAGGGTGAACACTGAAGCTTTCTTT.

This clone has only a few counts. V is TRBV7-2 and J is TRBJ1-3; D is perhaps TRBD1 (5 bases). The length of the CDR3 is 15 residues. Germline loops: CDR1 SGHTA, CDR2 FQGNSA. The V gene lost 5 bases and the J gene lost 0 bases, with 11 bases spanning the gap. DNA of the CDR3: TGTGCCAGCAGCCGGACGGGGGACTCTGGAAACACCATATATTTT. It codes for CASSRTGDSGNTIYF.

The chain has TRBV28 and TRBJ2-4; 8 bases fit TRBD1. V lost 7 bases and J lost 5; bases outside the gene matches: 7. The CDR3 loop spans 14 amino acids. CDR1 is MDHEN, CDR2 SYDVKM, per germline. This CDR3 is CASKIQGAQNIQYF. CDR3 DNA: TGTGCCAGCAAGATTCAGGGGGCCCAAAACATTCAGTACTTC.

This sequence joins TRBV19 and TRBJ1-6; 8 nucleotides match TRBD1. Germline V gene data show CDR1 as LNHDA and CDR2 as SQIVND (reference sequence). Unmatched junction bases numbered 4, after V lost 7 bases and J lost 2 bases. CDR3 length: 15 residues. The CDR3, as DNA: TGTGCCAGTAATCCAGGGGGCGCCTATAATTCACCCCTCCACTTT. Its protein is CASNPGGAYNSPLHF.

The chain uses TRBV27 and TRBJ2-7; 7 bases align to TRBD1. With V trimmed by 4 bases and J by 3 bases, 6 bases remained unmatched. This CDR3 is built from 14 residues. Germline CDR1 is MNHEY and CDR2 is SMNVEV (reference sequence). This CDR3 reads CASSSPRDSYEQYF. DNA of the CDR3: TGTGCCAGCAGTTCCCCTAGGGACAGCTACGAGCAGTACTTC.

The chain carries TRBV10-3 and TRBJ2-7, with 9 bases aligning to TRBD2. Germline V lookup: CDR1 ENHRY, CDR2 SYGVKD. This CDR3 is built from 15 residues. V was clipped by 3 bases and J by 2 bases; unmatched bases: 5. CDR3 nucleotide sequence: TGTGCCATCAGTGATAAGGCGGGAGGGCCCTACGAGCAGTACTTC. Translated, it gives CAISDKAGGPYEQYF.

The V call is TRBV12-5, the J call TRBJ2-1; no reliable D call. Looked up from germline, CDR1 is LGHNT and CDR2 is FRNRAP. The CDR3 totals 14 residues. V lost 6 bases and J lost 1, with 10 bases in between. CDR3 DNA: TGTGCTAGTGGCTTGACACAATCCTACAATGAGCAGTTCTTC. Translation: CASGLTQSYNEQFF.

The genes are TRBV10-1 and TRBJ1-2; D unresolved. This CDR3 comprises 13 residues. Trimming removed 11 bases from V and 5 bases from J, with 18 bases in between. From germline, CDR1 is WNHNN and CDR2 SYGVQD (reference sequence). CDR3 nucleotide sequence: TGCGCCGCCGACTCTTCCACCCTTTATGGCTACACCTTC. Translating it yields CAADSSTLYGYTF.

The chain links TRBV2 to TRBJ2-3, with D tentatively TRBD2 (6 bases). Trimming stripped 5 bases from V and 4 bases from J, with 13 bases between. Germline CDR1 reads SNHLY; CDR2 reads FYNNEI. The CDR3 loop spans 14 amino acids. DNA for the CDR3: TGTGCCAGCAGTCGAGACCCGGGGGCAGATACGCAGTATTTT. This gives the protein CASSRDPGADTQYF.

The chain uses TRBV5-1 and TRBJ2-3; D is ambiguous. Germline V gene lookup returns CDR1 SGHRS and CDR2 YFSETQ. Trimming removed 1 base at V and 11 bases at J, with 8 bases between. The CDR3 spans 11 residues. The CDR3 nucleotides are TGCGCCAGCAGCTTGTCGCGAAGGCAGTATTTT. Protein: CASSLSRRQYF.

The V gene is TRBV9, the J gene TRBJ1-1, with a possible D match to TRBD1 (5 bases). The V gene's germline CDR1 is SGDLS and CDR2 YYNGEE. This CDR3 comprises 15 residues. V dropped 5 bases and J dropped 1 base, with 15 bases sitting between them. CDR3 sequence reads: CASSSRGLTNTEAFF. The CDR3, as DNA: TGTGCCAGCAGTAGCCGGGGGTTGACGAACACTGAAGCTTTCTTT.

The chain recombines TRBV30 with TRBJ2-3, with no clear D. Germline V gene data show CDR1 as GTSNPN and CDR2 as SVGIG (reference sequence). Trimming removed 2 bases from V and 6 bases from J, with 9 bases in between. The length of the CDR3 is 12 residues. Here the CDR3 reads CAWSQTPDTQYF. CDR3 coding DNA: TGTGCCTGGAGTCAAACTCCGGATACGCAGTATTTT.

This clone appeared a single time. As DNA, the CDR3 is TGTGCCAGTAGTATGGGGGGAGATGGCTACACCTTC. Translating it yields CASSMGGDGYTF. The chain employs TRBV19 and TRBJ1-2; D is perhaps TRBD1 (5 bases). The germline V and J ends were trimmed by 3 bases and 6 bases, with 8 bases remaining between them. This CDR3 contains 12 residues. CDR1 LNHDA and CDR2 SQIVND come from the germline V gene (reference sequence).

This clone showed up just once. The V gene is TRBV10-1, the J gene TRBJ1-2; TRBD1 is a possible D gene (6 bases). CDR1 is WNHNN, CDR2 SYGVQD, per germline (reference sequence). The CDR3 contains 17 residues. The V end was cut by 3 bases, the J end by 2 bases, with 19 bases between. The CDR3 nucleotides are TGCGCCAGCAGTGATTCTTCGGACAGAAGTTACAACTATGGCTACACCTTC. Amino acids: CASSDSSDRSYNYGYTF.

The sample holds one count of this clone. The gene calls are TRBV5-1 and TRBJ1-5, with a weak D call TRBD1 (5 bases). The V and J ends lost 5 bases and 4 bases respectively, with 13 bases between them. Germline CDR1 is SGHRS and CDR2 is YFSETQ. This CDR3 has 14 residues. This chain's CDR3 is CASRPGLGNQPQHF. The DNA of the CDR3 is TGCGCCAGCAGACCAGGGTTAGGAAATCAGCCCCAGCATTTT. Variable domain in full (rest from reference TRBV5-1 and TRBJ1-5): KAGVTQTPRYLIKTRGQQVTLSCSPISGHRSVSWYQQTPGQGLQFLFEYFSETQRNKGNFPGRFSGRQFSNSRSEMNVSTLELGDSALYLCASRPGLGNQPQHFGDGTRLSIL.

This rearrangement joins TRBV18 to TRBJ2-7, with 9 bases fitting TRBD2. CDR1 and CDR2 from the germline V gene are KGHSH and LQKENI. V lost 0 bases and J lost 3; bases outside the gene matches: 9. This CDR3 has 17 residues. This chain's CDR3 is CASSPPQLAGLYYEQYF. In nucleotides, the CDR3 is TGTGCCAGCTCACCACCTCAACTAGCGGGCCTTTACTACGAGCAGTACTTC.

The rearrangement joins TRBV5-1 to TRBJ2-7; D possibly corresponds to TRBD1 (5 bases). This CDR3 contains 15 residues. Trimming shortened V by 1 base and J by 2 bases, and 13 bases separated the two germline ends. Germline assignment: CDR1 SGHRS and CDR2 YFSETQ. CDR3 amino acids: CASSLNVGPAYEQYF. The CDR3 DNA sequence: TGCGCCAGCAGCTTGAATGTGGGGCCCGCCTACGAGCAGTACTTC.

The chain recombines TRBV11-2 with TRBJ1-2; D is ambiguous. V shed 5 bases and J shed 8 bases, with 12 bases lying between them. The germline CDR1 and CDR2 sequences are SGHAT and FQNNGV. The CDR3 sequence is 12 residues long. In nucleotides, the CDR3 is TGTGCCAGCAGCCACTATTCCGGCGGCTACACCTTC. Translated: CASSHYSGGYTF.

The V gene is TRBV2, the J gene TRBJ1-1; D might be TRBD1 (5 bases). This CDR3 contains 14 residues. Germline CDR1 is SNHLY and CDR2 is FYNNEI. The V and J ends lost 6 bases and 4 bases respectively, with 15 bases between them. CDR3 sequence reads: CASSRQNGGTEAFF. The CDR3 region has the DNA TGTGCCAGCAGCAGACAGAACGGGGGCACTGAAGCTTTCTTT. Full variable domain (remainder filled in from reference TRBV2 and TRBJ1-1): EPEVTQTPSHQVTQMGQEVILRCVPISNHLYFYWYRQILGQKVEFLVSFYNNEISEKSEIFDDQFSVERPDGSNFTLKIRSTKLEDSAMYFCASSRQNGGTEAFFGQGTRLTVV.

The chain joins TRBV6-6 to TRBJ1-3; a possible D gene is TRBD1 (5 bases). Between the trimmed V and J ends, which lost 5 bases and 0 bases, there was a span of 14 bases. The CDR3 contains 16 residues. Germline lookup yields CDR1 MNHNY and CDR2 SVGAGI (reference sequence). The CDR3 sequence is CASSPATVYSGNTIYF. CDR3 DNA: TGTGCCAGCAGTCCCGCGACAGTTTACTCTGGAAACACCATATATTTT.

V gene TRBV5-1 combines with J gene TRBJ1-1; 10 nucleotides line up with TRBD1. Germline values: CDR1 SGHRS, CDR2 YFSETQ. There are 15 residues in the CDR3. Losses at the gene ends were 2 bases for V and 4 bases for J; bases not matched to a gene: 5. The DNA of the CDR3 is TGCGCCAGCAGCTTATGGGGACAGGGGAGCACTGAAGCTTTCTTT. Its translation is CASSLWGQGSTEAFF.

CDR3 DNA: TGTGCCAGCAGCGTAGGGGTGGGAGAGGGGGCAGATACGCAGTATTTT. This codes for CASSVGVGEGADTQYF. This sequence joins TRBV9 and TRBJ2-3; TRBD1 might be the D (6 bases). V shed 0 bases and J shed 4 bases, with 15 bases lying between them. Germline V lookup: CDR1 SGDLS, CDR2 YYNGEE. The CDR3 length is 16 residues.

This CDR3 reads CASSQDRGTGSLGYEQYF. The CDR3 coding sequence is TGCGCCAGCAGCCAAGATAGAGGGACAGGCTCCTTGGGCTACGAGCAGTACTTC. This chain connects TRBV4-3 to TRBJ2-7; 8 nucleotides line up with TRBD1. V shed 0 bases and J 3 bases; nucleotides not matched to a gene: 13. CDR1 and CDR2 from the germline V gene are LGHNA and YSLEER. This CDR3 contains 18 residues.

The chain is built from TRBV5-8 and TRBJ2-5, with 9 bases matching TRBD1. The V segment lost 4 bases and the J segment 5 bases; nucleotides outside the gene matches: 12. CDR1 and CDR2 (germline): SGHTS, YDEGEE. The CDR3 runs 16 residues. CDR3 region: CASSVSGTGIGETQYF. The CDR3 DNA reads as TGTGCCAGCAGCGTCTCCGGGACAGGGATTGGGGAGACCCAGTACTTC.